This T cell receptor beta chain was profiled in a study of blood T cells in healthy people across ages. Study-wide results and limits: Underestimates were what the diversity estimates from one million T cells were considered to be. Possibly, changes in expanded clonotypes were confounded because donor CMV status was unknown. Significant beta diversity loss was already apparent by age approximately 38, declining roughly linearly. Long-lived donors exceeded aged donors in naive CD4+ cells and diversity.

Turning to this clonotype: The antigen is undetermined.

A sample-barcoded 5' primer and a J-beta primer mix were used in a second PCR of roughly 6 to 11 cycles. TCRdb fed the 5' RACE reads into MiXCR, producing one record per CDR3 protein. The sample records under 2,000,000 distinct CDR3 sequences, around half being singletons. Trimming took 3 bases from V and 9 from J; bases not matched to a gene: 10. This CDR3 is 15 amino acids long. J is TRBJ2-1 and V is TRBV12-3 or TRBV12-4; 8 bases are shared with TRBD2. The TCR comes from a woman aged 40 to 55 in good health. Sequenced sample: blood. In DNA, the CDR3 is TGTGCCAGCAGTTTGGAAGCGGGGGTCCTCGGTGAGCAGTTCTTC. It codes for CASSLEAGVLGEQFF.